The 3 T cell receptor beta chains below come from one sample, sequenced in a study of identical twins. TCRdb ran MiXCR on the 5' RACE reads and lists one entry per CDR3 protein. The data contain 500,000 to 700,000 distinct CDR3 sequences, roughly 7.1% of them seen just once; the ten biggest clones take up 1.6%. This same sample was also taken into another study, of yellow fever vaccine responses in identical twins.

Sequencing was carried out using PBMCs. The receptors stem from a woman aged 18-29 years in good health.

The rearrangement uses TRBV15 and TRBJ2-3, with no clear D. The CDR3 sequence is 14 residues long. Trimming took off 5 bases at V and 3 bases at J, with 12 bases between the two ends. The germline CDR1 and CDR2 sequences are LNHNV and YYDKDF (reference sequence). CDR3 region: CATSLRQETDTQYF. The CDR3 DNA follows: TGTGCCACCAGCCTCAGGCAGGAAACAGATACGCAGTATTTT.

The chain is built from TRBV19 and TRBJ2-5; D unclear. Germline values: CDR1 LNHDA, CDR2 SQIVND (reference sequence). Trimming cost V 1 base and J 5 bases, with 11 bases left between them. The CDR3 sequence is 14 residues long. CDR3: CASSIVDRMETQYF. The CDR3 coding sequence is TGTGCCAGTAGTATAGTGGATAGAATGGAGACCCAGTACTTC.

The CDR3 sequence is CASSFGLGASGTLEQFF. The CDR3 nucleotides are TGTGCCAGCAGTTTCGGGCTGGGGGCTAGCGGGACCCTTGAGCAGTTCTTC. The chain is built from TRBV12-3 or TRBV12-4 and TRBJ2-1; 9 positions agree with TRBD2. The CDR3 length is 17 residues. The V gene end was trimmed by 3 bases and the J gene end by 9 bases; junction bases not matched to a gene: 15.